These 5 T cell receptor beta chains share one sample of origin, sequenced in a study of blood T cell repertoires in COVID-19. Produced via immunoSEQ multiplex PCR; TCRdb's table is partial and in-frame only. The table records about 140,000 clones, roughly 78% of them present only once. The material sequenced was peripheral blood. The source of these receptors is a man in his sixties with acute or convalescent COVID-19.

A single count supports this clone. The rearrangement links TRBV28 to TRBJ1-2; weak D call: TRBD1 (6 bases). Germline V gene data show CDR1 as MDHEN and CDR2 as SYDVKM. The V and J ends lost 3 bases and 5 bases respectively, with 7 bases between them. The CDR3 runs 12 residues. CDR3 residues: CASSLTGYGYTF. In nucleotides, the CDR3 is TGTGCCAGCAGTTTGACAGGTTATGGCTACACCTTC.

The J gene is TRBJ1-2, the V gene TRBV27; D gene uncertain. The ends were cut back, 5 bases at V and 7 bases at J, with 17 bases in the middle. This CDR3 has 14 amino acids. Germline CDR1 reads MNHEY; CDR2 reads SMNVEV (reference sequence). The CDR3: CASSADWLASGYTF. The CDR3 DNA sequence: TGTGCCAGCAGTGCCGATTGGTTGGCCAGTGGCTACACCTTC.

CDR3 protein: CSVTGFRDEQFF. CDR3 DNA: TGCAGCGTTACAGGGTTTCGGGATGAGCAGTTCTTC. The chain employs TRBV29-1 and TRBJ2-1, with D maybe TRBD1 (6 bases). The germline gives CDR1 SQVTM, CDR2 ANQGSEA. This CDR3 is 12 amino acids long. V lost 5 bases, J lost 8 bases, and 13 bases lay in between.

V is TRBV24-1 and J is TRBJ2-2; D gene ambiguous. Germline CDR1 KGHDR, CDR2 SFDVKD. The CDR3 is 14 amino acids. V was trimmed by 6 bases and J by 4 bases, leaving 11 bases between them. DNA for the CDR3: TGTGCCACCAGTTTCACTGCGAGCACCGGGGAGCTGTTTTTT. Its protein is CATSFTASTGELFF.

The chain uses TRBV6-6 and TRBJ1-6, with D possibly matching TRBD1 (5 bases). Trimming pared 6 bases from V and 10 bases from J, leaving 16 bases between. The CDR3 totals 14 residues. Per the germline V gene, CDR1 is MNHNY and CDR2 is SVGAGI (reference sequence). CDR3 in amino acids: CASSQQVDRSPLHF. The CDR3 DNA follows: TGTGCCAGCAGCCAACAGGTGGACCGATCACCCCTCCACTTT.